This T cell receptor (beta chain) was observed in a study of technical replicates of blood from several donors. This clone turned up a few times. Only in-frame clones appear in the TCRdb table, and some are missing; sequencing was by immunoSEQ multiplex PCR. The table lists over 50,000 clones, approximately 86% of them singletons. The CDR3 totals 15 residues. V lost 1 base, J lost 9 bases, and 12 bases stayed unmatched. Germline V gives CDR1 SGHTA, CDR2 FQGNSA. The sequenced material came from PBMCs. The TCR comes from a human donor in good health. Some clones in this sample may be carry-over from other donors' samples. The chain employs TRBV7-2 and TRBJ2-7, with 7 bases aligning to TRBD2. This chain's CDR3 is CASSLEWGGTTVQYF. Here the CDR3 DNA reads TGTGCCAGCAGCTTAGAGTGGGGCGGGACTACCGTGCAGTACTTC. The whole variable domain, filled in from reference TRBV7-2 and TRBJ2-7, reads GAGVSQSPSNKVTEKGKDVELRCDPISGHTALYWYRQSLGQGLEFLIYFQGNSAPDKSGLPSDRFSAERTGGSVSTLTIQRTQQEDSAVYLCASSLEWGGTTVQYFGPGTRLTVT.